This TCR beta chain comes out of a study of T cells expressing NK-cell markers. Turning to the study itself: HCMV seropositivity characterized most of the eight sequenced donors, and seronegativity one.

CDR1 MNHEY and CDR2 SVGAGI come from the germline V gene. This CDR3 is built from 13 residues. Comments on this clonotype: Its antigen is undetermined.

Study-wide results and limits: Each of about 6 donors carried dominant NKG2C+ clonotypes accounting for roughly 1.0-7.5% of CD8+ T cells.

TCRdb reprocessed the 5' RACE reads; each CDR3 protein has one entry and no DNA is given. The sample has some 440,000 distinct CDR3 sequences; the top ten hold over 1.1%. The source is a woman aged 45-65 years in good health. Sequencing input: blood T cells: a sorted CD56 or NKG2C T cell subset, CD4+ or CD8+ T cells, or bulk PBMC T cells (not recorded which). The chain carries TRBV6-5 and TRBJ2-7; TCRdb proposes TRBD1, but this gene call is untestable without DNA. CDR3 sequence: CASTLGPGAEQYF.